A few counts support the clone carrying this T cell receptor (beta chain). The sample comes from a study of CD8 T cells in Susac syndrome. Trimming left V 5 bases short and J 0 bases short, with 8 bases between. Germline V CDR1 and CDR2: SGHTA, FQGTGA. This CDR3 is built from 13 residues. RNA amounts of roughly 0.5 to 1 ug underwent reverse transcription with random hexamers. TCRdb passed the immunoSEQ multiplex PCR reads through MiXCR, listing each CDR3 protein once. The sample yields 330,000 or so distinct CDR3 sequences, roughly 90% seen once. The sequenced sample was CD8+ T cells from PBMCs. This sequence was found in a human donor with multiple sclerosis. This chain uses TRBV7-3 with TRBJ2-7, with D hard to call. The DNA of the CDR3 is TGTGCCAGCAGCCCCACAGCCTCCTACGAGCAGTACTTC. Translating it yields CASSPTASYEQYF.